This T cell receptor (beta chain) is from a study of OX40 agonist ivuxolimab in advanced cancers. Germline V CDR1 and CDR2: SGHAT, FQNNGV. CDR3 size: 16 residues. The V end lost 2 bases, the J end lost 3 bases, and 14 bases lay between the germline ends. The sample holds one count of this clone. The protocol was immunoSEQ multiplex PCR, while the TCRdb copy is restricted to in-frame clones and leaves out a portion. Of 50,000 to 65,000 clones listed, about 91% are singletons. The TCR originated in an adult with an advanced solid tumor such as melanoma, head and neck, liver or kidney cancer. The sample in question was CD4+ or CD8+ T cells sorted from blood, obtained in a trial of the OX40 agonist ivuxolimab. The V call is TRBV11-2, the J call TRBJ2-4, with D perhaps matching TRBD2 (6 bases). The CDR3, as DNA: TGTGCCAGCAGCTTAACCGGGGGTTACGGCAAAAACATTCAGTACTTC. This codes for CASSLTGGYGKNIQYF.